Listed below are T cell receptor beta chains from one sample, sequenced in a study of CD8+ T cells in alopecia areata. The protocol was immunoSEQ multiplex PCR, while the TCRdb copy is restricted to in-frame clones and leaves out a portion. Among around 80,000 clones, roughly 51% were seen once, and the ten largest hold 5.5% to 6%. The sample taken for sequencing was NKG2D-high CD8+ T cells sorted from blood. The receptors shown here come from a human donor with alopecia areata. Both conserved end residues are part of each CDR3. D genes are given only for firm matches. Only part of the rows carry a size: once, few, many, or a class if the clone is expanded.

TRBV29-1	.	TRBJ1-2	.	CSVESGVNYGYTF	TGCAGCGTTGAGAGCGGTGTCAACTATGGCTACACCTTC
TRBV29-1	.	TRBJ1-1	.	CSVEGTANTEAFF	TGCAGCGTTGAAGGGACGGCGAACACTGAAGCTTTCTTT
TRBV6-6	TRBD1	TRBJ2-2	.	CASSDRGLAGELFF	TGTGCCAGCAGTGACAGGGGCTTGGCCGGGGAGCTGTTTTTT
TRBV25-1	.	TRBJ2-4	.	CASSDGPPGDKNIQYF	TGTGCCAGCAGTGATGGACCTCCGGGGGACAAAAACATTCAGTACTTC
TRBV5-6	TRBD1	TRBJ2-7	few	CASSPTGTGEQYF	TGTGCCAGCAGCCCCACCGGGACAGGCGAGCAGTACTTC
TRBV4-1	.	TRBJ1-1	.	CASSGGTAGEAFF	TGCGCCAGCAGCGGAGGGACGGCGGGTGAAGCTTTCTTT
TRBV11-2	TRBD2	TRBJ2-7	few	CASSRLGLAYEQYF	TGTGCCAGCAGCCGATTGGGACTAGCCTACGAGCAGTACTTC
TRBV5-7	.	TRBJ2-1	few	CASSPGTTPYNEQFF	TGTGCCAGCAGCCCCGGGACCACTCCCTACAATGAGCAGTTCTTC
TRBV27	.	TRBJ1-1	.	CASSPGPYMNTEAFF	TGTGCCAGCAGTCCGGGGCCCTACATGAACACTGAAGCTTTCTTT
TRBV29-1	TRBD2	TRBJ2-5	.	CSVEGREGAETQYF	TGCAGCGTTGAAGGACGGGAGGGCGCAGAGACCCAGTACTTC
TRBV23-1	.	TRBJ1-5	few	CARNVLNQPQHF	TGCGCCAGGAATGTTTTGAATCAGCCCCAGCATTTT
TRBV7-8	TRBD2	TRBJ2-5	.	CASSPPGASGGAQYF	TGTGCCAGCAGCCCCCCTGGGGCTAGCGGGGGGGCCCAGTACTTC
TRBV4-1	TRBD1	TRBJ1-2	.	CASSQDSAAGGTNYGYTF	TGCGCCAGCAGCCAAGATTCGGCTGCAGGGGGCACTAACTATGGCTACACCTTC
TRBV30	.	TRBJ1-2	.	CAWSVSHGYTF	TGTGCCTGGAGTGTCAGTCATGGCTACACCTTC
TRBV29-1	TRBD1	TRBJ2-1	.	CSVEDGQGVTYNEQFF	TGCAGCGTTGAAGACGGACAGGGGGTTACCTACAATGAGCAGTTCTTC
TRBV29-1	.	TRBJ1-4	once	CSVRGTEGEKLFF	TGCAGCGTTAGAGGGACGGAGGGGGAAAAACTGTTTTTT
TRBV7-9	.	TRBJ1-4	few	CASRGRGSNEKLFF	TGTGCCAGCAGAGGCCGGGGGTCTAATGAAAAACTGTTTTTT
TRBV7-9	TRBD1	TRBJ2-1	.	CASSLGRDRGGNNEQFF	TGTGCCAGCAGCTTAGGAAGGGACAGGGGAGGGAACAATGAGCAGTTCTTC
TRBV9	.	TRBJ2-1	.	CASSVGGQVPFF	TGTGCCAGCAGCGTAGGGGGGCAGGTGCCGTTCTTC
TRBV11-2	.	TRBJ1-2	.	CASSLAIWVNGYTF	TGTGCCAGCAGCTTAGCGATCTGGGTTAATGGCTACACCTTC
TRBV29-1	TRBD2	TRBJ2-1	.	CSAAGTSNEQFF	TGCAGCGCGGCCGGGACTAGTAATGAGCAGTTCTTC
TRBV9	.	TRBJ2-1	.	CASSITYNEQFF	TGTGCCAGCAGCATAACCTACAATGAGCAGTTCTTC
TRBV28	TRBD2	TRBJ2-3	few	CASLGLAESTDTQYF	TGTGCCAGCTTGGGACTAGCGGAGAGCACAGATACGCAGTATTTT
TRBV29-1	.	TRBJ2-7	few	CSVEDGTASSYEQYF	TGCAGCGTTGAAGATGGTACTGCAAGCTCCTACGAGCAGTACTTC
TRBV15	TRBD2	TRBJ2-1	.	CATSRDGLAGNEQFF	TGTGCCACCAGCAGAGATGGTCTAGCGGGGAATGAGCAGTTCTTC
TRBV29-1	TRBD1	TRBJ2-7	.	CSVEARGQGSEQYF	TGCAGCGTTGAAGCTCGGGGACAGGGGTCCGAGCAGTACTTC
TRBV13	.	TRBJ1-1	.	CASRPTTGRSEAFF	TGTGCCAGCAGACCTACGACAGGCAGAAGCGAAGCTTTCTTT
TRBV7-9	.	TRBJ2-7	.	CASSDGGVSIDEQYF	TGTGCCAGCAGTGACGGCGGGGTAAGTATCGACGAGCAGTACTTC
TRBV18	.	TRBJ2-2	once	CASSPRGESLTGELFF	TGTGCCAGCTCACCCCGCGGGGAGTCACTGACCGGGGAGCTGTTTTTT
TRBV11-2	.	TRBJ1-6	.	CASSSANSNSPLHF	TGTGCCAGCAGCTCCGCAAACTCCAATTCACCCCTCCACTTT
TRBV9	TRBD1	TRBJ2-7	once	CASSVGGTDYEQYF	TGTGCCAGCAGCGTAGGGGGGACAGACTACGAGCAGTACTTC
TRBV4-1	.	TRBJ2-1	few	CASSQGSDNEQFF	TGCGCCAGCAGCCAGGGGAGTGACAATGAGCAGTTCTTC
TRBV28	.	TRBJ2-3	few	CASSWGSDTQYF	TGTGCCAGCAGTTGGGGCTCAGATACGCAGTATTTT
TRBV30	.	TRBJ1-1	.	CAWRIVPEAFF	TGTGCCTGGAGAATAGTGCCTGAAGCTTTCTTT
TRBV11-1	.	TRBJ2-7	.	CASSPRTEFIYDEQYF	TGTGCCAGCAGCCCTAGAACAGAGTTTATCTACGATGAGCAGTACTTC
TRBV13	TRBD2	TRBJ2-1	.	CASSLGLAGELSSYNEQFF	TGTGCCAGCAGCTTAGGCCTAGCGGGAGAATTGAGCTCCTACAATGAGCAGTTCTTC
TRBV25-1	.	TRBJ1-1	.	CASSVGLTEAFF	TGTGCCAGCAGTGTCGGGCTCACTGAAGCTTTCTTT
TRBV14	.	TRBJ2-1	few	CASSTRRTPFYNEQFF	TGTGCCAGCAGCACGCGGAGGACGCCCTTTTACAATGAGCAGTTCTTC
TRBV6-5	.	TRBJ1-5	.	CASSYSADNQPQHF	TGTGCCAGCAGTTACTCGGCAGACAATCAGCCCCAGCATTTT
TRBV29-1	TRBD1	TRBJ2-7	.	CSARTGVSYEQYF	TGCAGCGCCAGGACAGGGGTCTCCTACGAGCAGTACTTC
TRBV5-1	TRBD1	TRBJ2-1	.	CASSTGTGVDNEQFF	TGCGCCAGCAGCACCGGGACAGGGGTAGACAATGAGCAGTTCTTC
TRBV5-6	.	TRBJ2-2	once	CASGTGWNTGELFF	TGTGCCAGCGGAACGGGGTGGAACACCGGGGAGCTGTTTTTT
TRBV18	.	TRBJ1-1	.	CASSHTGSLTEAFF	TGTGCCAGCTCACACACGGGCAGTCTCACTGAAGCTTTCTTT
TRBV6-5	TRBD2	TRBJ2-1	.	CASSSLAGSSYNEQFF	TGTGCCAGCAGTTCCTTAGCGGGAAGCTCCTACAATGAGCAGTTCTTC
TRBV28	TRBD1	TRBJ2-1	few	CASSHRTGRIVEQFF	TGTGCCAGCAGTCACAGGACAGGTCGCATCGTGGAGCAGTTCTTC
TRBV5-6	.	TRBJ2-7	.	CASSFSFYEQYF	TGTGCCAGCAGCTTTAGTTTCTACGAGCAGTACTTC
TRBV7-9	TRBD1	TRBJ1-5	.	CASSQTGRPQHF	TGTGCCAGCAGCCAGACAGGGAGGCCCCAGCATTTT
TRBV4-1	TRBD1	TRBJ2-5	.	CASSPPRGQGAGETQYF	TGCGCCAGCAGCCCGCCTCGGGGACAGGGGGCCGGAGAGACCCAGTACTTC
TRBV5-1	.	TRBJ2-7	.	CASSLEDTQFTREQYF	TGCGCCAGCAGCTTGGAGGACACCCAGTTTACGCGGGAGCAGTACTTC
TRBV27	TRBD2	TRBJ2-5	few	CASSPLAGHQETQYF	TGTGCCAGCAGCCCCCTAGCGGGGCACCAAGAGACCCAGTACTTC
TRBV30	.	TRBJ1-1	.	CAWDSPKGAFF	TGTGCCTGGGACTCGCCGAAGGGGGCTTTCTTT
TRBV9	TRBD1	TRBJ1-2	.	CASSEGAYGYTF	TGTGCCAGCAGCGAGGGGGCCTATGGCTACACCTTC
TRBV23-1	.	TRBJ2-2	.	CASKREPAPNTGELFF	TGCGCCAGCAAAAGGGAACCTGCCCCGAACACCGGGGAGCTGTTTTTT
TRBV27	.	TRBJ2-5	.	CASSFSQEETQYF	TGTGCCAGCAGTTTTTCCCAGGAAGAGACCCAGTACTTC